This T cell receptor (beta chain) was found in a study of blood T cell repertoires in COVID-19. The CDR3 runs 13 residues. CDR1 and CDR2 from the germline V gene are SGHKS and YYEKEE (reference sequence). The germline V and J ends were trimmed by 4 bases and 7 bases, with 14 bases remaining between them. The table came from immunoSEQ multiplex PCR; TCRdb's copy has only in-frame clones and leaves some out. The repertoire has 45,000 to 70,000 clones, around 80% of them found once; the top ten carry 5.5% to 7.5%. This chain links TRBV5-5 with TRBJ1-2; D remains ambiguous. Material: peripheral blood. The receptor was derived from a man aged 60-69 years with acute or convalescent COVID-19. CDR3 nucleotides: TGTGCCAGCAGCCCCAATCCCCTGAGTGGCTACACCTTC. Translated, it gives CASSPNPLSGYTF.